The 7 T cell receptor beta chains below come from one sample, sequenced in a study of shared clonotypes between healthy human individuals. Assay used: immunoSEQ multiplex PCR; TCRdb lists only in-frame clones, some missing. The sample gives over 2 million clones, 95% of which show up once; 0.13% is in the top ten. Sample: naive CD4+ T cells sorted from blood. Indicated subset: CD45RA+ positively selected. All receptors derive from a man younger than 30 in good health.

On this clone itself: The sample contains more than one DNA sequence encoding this CDR3. The V call is TRBV25-1, the J call TRBJ2-3; maybe TRBD2 (6 bases). V was trimmed by 1 base and J by 1 base, leaving 9 bases between them. Per germline, CDR1 MGHDK and CDR2 SYGVNS. The CDR3 has 15 residues. CDR3 sequence reads: CASSEFGGGTDTQYF. The CDR3 DNA reads TGTGCCAGCAGTGAATTTGGAGGGGGCACAGATACGCAGTATTTT.

This clone was observed once. Within the sample, other DNA sequences also encode this same CDR3. The V and J genes are TRBV5-6 and TRBJ1-2; a possible D gene is TRBD1 (5 bases). The germline gives CDR1 SGHDT, CDR2 YYEEEE. Between the trimmed V and J ends, which lost 2 bases and 1 base, there was a span of 9 bases. This CDR3 is built from 14 residues. This CDR3 reads CASSFDRLNYGYTF. For the CDR3, the DNA is TGTGCCAGCAGCTTCGACAGACTTAACTATGGCTACACCTTC.

The chain joins TRBV6-5 to TRBJ2-1, with TRBD2 matching over 9 bases. CDR1 is MNHEY, CDR2 SVGAGI, per germline. V shed 2 bases and J 9 bases; nucleotides not matched to a gene: 5. The CDR3 covers 14 residues. The chain's CDR3 is CASSYGREGGEQFF. In DNA, the CDR3 is TGTGCCAGCAGTTACGGGCGGGAGGGTGGTGAGCAGTTCTTC.

The V gene is TRBV4-1, the J gene TRBJ1-3; no clear D. The CDR3 covers 15 residues. Germline V CDR1 and CDR2: MGHRA, YSYEKL. V was cut by 4 bases and J by 4 bases, with 14 bases left in between. Here the CDR3 DNA reads TGCGCCAGCAGCCCAGGCCGGTCTTGGGGAAACACCATATATTTT. Translated, it gives CASSPGRSWGNTIYF.

This sequence joins TRBV7-9 and TRBJ2-2; possibly TRBD2 for D (5 bases). Trimming cost V 3 bases and J 3 bases, with 11 bases left between them. Germline V lookup: CDR1 SEHNR, CDR2 FQNEAQ (reference sequence). The CDR3 runs 15 residues. CDR3 residues: CASSFSGGDTGELFF. The DNA for the CDR3 is TGTGCCAGCAGCTTCAGCGGTGGAGACACCGGGGAGCTGTTTTTT.

The chain employs TRBV28 and TRBJ2-1, with 12 positions matching TRBD2. This CDR3 has 17 residues. CDR1 is MDHEN and CDR2 is SYDVKM in the germline V gene. V lost 4 bases to trimming and J lost 6 bases; unmatched junction nucleotides: 10. The CDR3 DNA follows: TGTGCCAGCAGTTCTAGCGGGGGGGCCCATGAGCGCAATGAGCAGTTCTTC. Translated: CASSSSGGAHERNEQFF.

The chain has TRBV5-1 and TRBJ2-1; 10 nucleotides match TRBD2. The CDR3 length is 16 residues. From germline, CDR1 is SGHRS and CDR2 YFSETQ. The trim removed 0 bases at V and 4 bases at J, leaving 4 bases unmatched. The CDR3 region has the DNA TGCGCCAGCAGCTTGGCTAGCGGGGGCCTATACAATGAGCAGTTCTTC. Amino acid sequence: CASSLASGGLYNEQFF.